Listed below are T cell receptor beta chains from one sample, sequenced in a study of blood T cell repertoires in COVID-19. The method was immunoSEQ multiplex PCR; TCRdb's version includes in-frame clones alone and lacks a portion of them. The repertoire holds around 210,000 clones, with about 88% as singletons. Sequenced: peripheral blood. The receptors come from a man aged 45-65 years with COVID-19, enrolled during active disease. Each CDR3 is given with its conserved first and last residue. Fields, in order: J gene, V gene, clone size, D gene, CDR3 DNA, CDR3 protein. A D gene is named only where the DNA matches it firmly. Where a row states a size, it is once, few, many or the class of an expanded clone; other rows omit it.

>TRBJ2-7|TRBV2|.|TRBD1
TGTGCCAGCAGTGAGGGACAGGGATACTCCTACGAGCAGTACTTC
CASSEGQGYSYEQYF
>TRBJ2-2|TRBV3-1/TRBV3-2|.|.
TGTGCCAGCAGCCAAGACGGGGGAGCTAGGGCGAACACCGGGGAGCTGTTTTTT
CASSQDGGARANTGELFF
>TRBJ1-1|TRBV18|.|.
TGTGCCAGCTCACCCCAGGACACGCCGAACACTGAAGCTTTCTTT
CASSPQDTPNTEAFF
>TRBJ1-5|TRBV15|.|TRBD1
TGTGCCACCAGCAGAGGACCGGGACAGGGTAGTAGCAATCAGCCCCAGCATTTT
CATSRGPGQGSSNQPQHF
>TRBJ2-3|TRBV13|many|TRBD2
TGTGCCAGCAGCGGACAAGGACTAGTAGAGACAGATACGCAGTATTTT
CASSGQGLVETDTQYF
>TRBJ2-3|TRBV5-4|.|TRBD2
TGTGCCAGCAGCTTGGGACTAGCGGACACAGATACGCAGTATTTT
CASSLGLADTDTQYF
>TRBJ1-2|TRBV2|.|.
TGTGCCAGCAGTCCCCCGGGACAAACAAATAACTATGGCTACACCTTC
CASSPPGQTNNYGYTF
>TRBJ1-4|TRBV27|many|.
TGTGCCAGCCCCCGGACAGATGCAACTAATGAAAAACTGTTTTTT
CASPRTDATNEKLFF
>TRBJ2-3|TRBV29-1|.|TRBD1
TGCAGCGTTAGACAGGGCACCGCAGATACGCAGTATTTT
CSVRQGTADTQYF
>TRBJ2-1|TRBV11-2|.|.
TGTGCCAGCAGCTTATCGGCGGGATACAATGAGCAGTTCTTC
CASSLSAGYNEQFF
>TRBJ2-5|TRBV19|.|TRBD1
TGTGCCAGTAGTATGAGCGGTCAGGGGGCGGGACAAGAGACCCAGTACTTC
CASSMSGQGAGQETQYF
>TRBJ2-5|TRBV5-6|.|TRBD1
TGTGCCAGCAGCCCGGACAGGGGACTACAAGAGACCCAGTACTTC
CASSPDRGLQETQYF
>TRBJ2-3|TRBV3-1/TRBV3-2|.|TRBD1
TGTGCCAGCAGCCAAGATCTAAGACAGGGGGTGACAGATACGCAGTATTTT
CASSQDLRQGVTDTQYF
>TRBJ2-1|TRBV5-1|.|TRBD2
TGCGCCAGCATAGGCGGGGGTATAAGCTCCTACAATGAGCAGTTCTTC
CASIGGGISSYNEQFF
>TRBJ2-1|TRBV7-2|once|TRBD2
TGTGCCAGCAGGGAAATAGGACTAGCAGGCTTCAATGAGCAGTTCTTC
CASREIGLAGFNEQFF
>TRBJ1-4|TRBV7-9|.|.
TGTGCCAGCAGCTCGAGAAAACCAACTAATGAAAAACTGTTTTTT
CASSSRKPTNEKLFF
>TRBJ1-1|TRBV7-9|.|.
TGTGCCAGCAGCTTTCAGATTGGCACTGAAGCTTTCTTT
CASSFQIGTEAFF
>TRBJ1-1|TRBV11-3|.|.
TGTGCCAGCAGCTTAGTGCGCGACACTGAAGCTTTCTTT
CASSLVRDTEAFF
>TRBJ2-3|TRBV24-1|.|TRBD1
TGTGCCACCTCAGGGACAGAGCAAGATACGCAGTATTTT
CATSGTEQDTQYF
>TRBJ2-5|TRBV12-5|.|.
TGTGCTAGTGGTCCCACTGTGGGAGAAGAGACCCAGTACTTC
CASGPTVGEETQYF
>TRBJ1-2|TRBV7-9|.|.
TGTGCCAGCAGCTTGCTGCGGGCGGACTATGGCTACACCTTC
CASSLLRADYGYTF
>TRBJ2-7|TRBV6-5|.|TRBD2
TGTGCCAGCAGAAACCCGGGACTAGAGCCCTACGAGCAGTACTTC
CASRNPGLEPYEQYF
>TRBJ1-5|TRBV19|.|TRBD1
TGTGCCAGTAGCTGGAAGGGACAGAACGATCAGCCCCAGCATTTT
CASSWKGQNDQPQHF
>TRBJ2-1|TRBV27|.|.
TGTGCCAGCAGCGTTAGCGACCATTCCTACAATGAGCAGTTCTTC
CASSVSDHSYNEQFF